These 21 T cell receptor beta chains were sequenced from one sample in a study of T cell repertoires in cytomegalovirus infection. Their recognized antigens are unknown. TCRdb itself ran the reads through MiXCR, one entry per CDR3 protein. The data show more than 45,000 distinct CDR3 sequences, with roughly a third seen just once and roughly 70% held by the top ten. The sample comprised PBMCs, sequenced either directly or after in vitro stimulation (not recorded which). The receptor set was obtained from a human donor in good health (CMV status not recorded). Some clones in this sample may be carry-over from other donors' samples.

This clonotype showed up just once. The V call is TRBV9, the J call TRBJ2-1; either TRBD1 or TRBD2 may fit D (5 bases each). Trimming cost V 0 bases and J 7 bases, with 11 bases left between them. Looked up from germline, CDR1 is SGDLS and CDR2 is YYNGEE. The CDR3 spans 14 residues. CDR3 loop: CASSVEGTPNEQFF. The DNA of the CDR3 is TGTGCCAGCAGCGTAGAAGGGACCCCGAATGAGCAGTTCTTC.

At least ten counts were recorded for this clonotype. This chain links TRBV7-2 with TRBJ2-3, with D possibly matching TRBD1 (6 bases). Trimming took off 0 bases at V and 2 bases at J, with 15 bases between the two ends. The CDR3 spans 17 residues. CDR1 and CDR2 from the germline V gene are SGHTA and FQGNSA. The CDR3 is CASSLAPQGPYTDTQYF. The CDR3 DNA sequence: TGTGCCAGCAGCTTAGCTCCACAGGGACCCTACACAGATACGCAGTATTTT.

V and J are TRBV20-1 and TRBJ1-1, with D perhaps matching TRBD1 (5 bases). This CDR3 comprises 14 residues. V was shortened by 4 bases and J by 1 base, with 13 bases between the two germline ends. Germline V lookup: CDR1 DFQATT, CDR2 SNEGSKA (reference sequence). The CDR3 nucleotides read TGCAGTGCTACCTCCGCGGGGACGAACACTGAAGCTTTCTTT. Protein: CSATSAGTNTEAFF.

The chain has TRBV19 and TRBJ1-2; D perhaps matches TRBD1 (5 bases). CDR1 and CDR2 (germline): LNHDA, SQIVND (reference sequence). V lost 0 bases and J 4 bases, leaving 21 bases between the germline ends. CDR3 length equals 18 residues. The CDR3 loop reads CASSIDGQGRPRGYGYTF. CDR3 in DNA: TGTGCCAGTAGTATAGATGGACAAGGGCGCCCTCGAGGCTATGGCTACACCTTC.

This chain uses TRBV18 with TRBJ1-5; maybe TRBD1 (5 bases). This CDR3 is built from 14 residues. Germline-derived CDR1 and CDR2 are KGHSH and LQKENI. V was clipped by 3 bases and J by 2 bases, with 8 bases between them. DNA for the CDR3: TGTGCCAGCTCACCGGGGGGAGGCAATCAGCCCCAGCATTTT. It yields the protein CASSPGGGNQPQHF.

The CDR3 loop reads CASSDLTGGAGELFF. The CDR3 DNA reads TGTGCCAGCAGTGATTTGACAGGCGGCGCCGGGGAGCTGTTTTTT. The rearrangement uses TRBV2 and TRBJ2-2; possible D gene TRBD1, 6 bases. CDR1 and CDR2 from the germline V gene are SNHLY and FYNNEI. V gave up 3 bases and J gave up 6 bases, with 14 bases separating them. CDR3 length: 15 amino acids.

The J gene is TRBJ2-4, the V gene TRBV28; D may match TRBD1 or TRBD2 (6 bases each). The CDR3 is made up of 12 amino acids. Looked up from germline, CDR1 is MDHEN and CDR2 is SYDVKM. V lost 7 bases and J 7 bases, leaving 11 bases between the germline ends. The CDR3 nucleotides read TGTGCCAGCAAGGGGGGCTGGAACATTCAGTACTTC. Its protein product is CASKGGWNIQYF.

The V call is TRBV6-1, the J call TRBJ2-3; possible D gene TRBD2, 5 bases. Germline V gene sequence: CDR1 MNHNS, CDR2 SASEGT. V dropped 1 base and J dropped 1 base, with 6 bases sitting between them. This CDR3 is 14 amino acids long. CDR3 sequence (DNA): TGTGCCAGCAGTGAAGAGAGGGGCACAGATACGCAGTATTTT. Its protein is CASSEERGTDTQYF.

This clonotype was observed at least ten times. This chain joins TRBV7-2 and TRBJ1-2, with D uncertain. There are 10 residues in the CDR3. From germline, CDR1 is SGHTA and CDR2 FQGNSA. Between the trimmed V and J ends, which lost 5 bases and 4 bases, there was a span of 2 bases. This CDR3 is CASSGYGYTF. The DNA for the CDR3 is TGTGCCAGCAGCGGCTATGGCTACACCTTC. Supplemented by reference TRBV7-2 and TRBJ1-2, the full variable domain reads GAGVSQSPSNKVTEKGKDVELRCDPISGHTALYWYRQSLGQGLEFLIYFQGNSAPDKSGLPSDRFSAERTGGSVSTLTIQRTQQEDSAVYLCASSGYGYTFGSGTRLTVV.

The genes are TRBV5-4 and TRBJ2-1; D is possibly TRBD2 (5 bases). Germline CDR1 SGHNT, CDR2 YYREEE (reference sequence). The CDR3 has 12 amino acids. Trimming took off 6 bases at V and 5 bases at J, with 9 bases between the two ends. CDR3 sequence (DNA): TGTGCCAGCACCGGACTCCACAATGAGCAGTTCTTC. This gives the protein CASTGLHNEQFF.

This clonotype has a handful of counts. The CDR3 sequence is CASSSIDTEAFF. CDR3 nucleotides: TGTGCCAGCAGCTCAATTGACACTGAAGCTTTCTTT. V and J are TRBV7-6 and TRBJ1-1; D is uncertain. The germline V and J ends were trimmed by 4 bases and 3 bases, with 6 bases remaining between them. Germline V lookup: CDR1 SGHVS, CDR2 FNYEAQ. This CDR3 is 12 amino acids long.

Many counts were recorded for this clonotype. The CDR3 DNA is TGTGCCAGCACCATAGCGGGAGTTATGGGGGAGACCCAGTACTTC. Translated, it gives CASTIAGVMGETQYF. This rearrangement joins TRBV7-2 to TRBJ2-5, with 9 bases matching TRBD2. Unmatched junction bases numbered 11, after V lost 7 bases and J lost 5 bases. This CDR3 is 15 amino acids long. CDR1 SGHTA and CDR2 FQGNSA come from the germline V gene.

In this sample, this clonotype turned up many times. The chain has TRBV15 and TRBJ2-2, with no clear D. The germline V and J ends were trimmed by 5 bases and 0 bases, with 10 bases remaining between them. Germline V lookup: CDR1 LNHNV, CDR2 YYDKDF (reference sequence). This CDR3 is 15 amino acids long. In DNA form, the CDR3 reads TGTGCCACCAGCCGCGGCAGGACGAACACCGGGGAGCTGTTTTTT. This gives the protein CATSRGRTNTGELFF.

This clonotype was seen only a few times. In DNA form, the CDR3 reads TGCAGTGCTAGAAAATTCGGGACAGGGGGGAATCAGCCCCAGCATTTT. Translation: CSARKFGTGGNQPQHF. The chain has TRBV20-1 and TRBJ1-5, with 11 bases fitting TRBD1. V lost 2 bases, J lost 4 bases, and 7 bases stayed unmatched. The CDR3 is made up of 16 amino acids. CDR1 DFQATT and CDR2 SNEGSKA come from the germline V gene (reference sequence).

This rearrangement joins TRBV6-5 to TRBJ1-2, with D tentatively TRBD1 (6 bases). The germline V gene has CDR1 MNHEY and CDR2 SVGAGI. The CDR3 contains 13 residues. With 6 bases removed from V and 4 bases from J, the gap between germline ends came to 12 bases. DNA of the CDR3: TGTGCCAGCAGCCAGGGGACGGTCTATGGCTACACCTTC. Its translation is CASSQGTVYGYTF.

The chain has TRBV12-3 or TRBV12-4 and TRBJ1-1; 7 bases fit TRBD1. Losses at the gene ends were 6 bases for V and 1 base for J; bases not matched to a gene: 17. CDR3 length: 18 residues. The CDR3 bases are TGTGCCAGCAGCCCAAATGCAGGGGGTTCAGTCGGGAACACTGAAGCTTTCTTT. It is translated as CASSPNAGGSVGNTEAFF.

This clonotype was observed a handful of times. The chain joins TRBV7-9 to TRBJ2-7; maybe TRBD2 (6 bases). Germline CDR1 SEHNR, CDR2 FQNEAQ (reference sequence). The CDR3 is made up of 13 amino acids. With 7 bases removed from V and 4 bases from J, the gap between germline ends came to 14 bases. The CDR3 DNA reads TGTGCCAGCACCCCGGAGGGGAAGTACGAGCAGTACTTC. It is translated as CASTPEGKYEQYF. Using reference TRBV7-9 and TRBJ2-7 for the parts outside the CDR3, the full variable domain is DTGVSQNPRHKITKRGQNVTFRCDPISEHNRLYWYRQTLGQGPEFLTYFQNEAQLEKSRLLSDRFSAERPKGSFSTLEIQRTEQGDSAMYLCASTPEGKYEQYFGPGTRLTVT.

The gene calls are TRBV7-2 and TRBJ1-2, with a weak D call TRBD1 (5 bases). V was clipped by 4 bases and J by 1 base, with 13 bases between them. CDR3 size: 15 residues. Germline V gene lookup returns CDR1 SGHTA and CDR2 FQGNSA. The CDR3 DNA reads TGTGCCAGCAGCTCCGGGGGGGGAGGTAACTATGGCTACACCTTC. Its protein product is CASSSGGGGNYGYTF.

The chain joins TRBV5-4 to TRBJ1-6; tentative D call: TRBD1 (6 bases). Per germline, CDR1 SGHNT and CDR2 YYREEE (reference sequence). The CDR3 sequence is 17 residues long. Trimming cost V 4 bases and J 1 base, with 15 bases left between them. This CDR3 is CASSAYGTRSYNSPLHF. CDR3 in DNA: TGTGCCAGCAGCGCTTACGGGACACGATCCTATAATTCACCCCTCCACTTT.

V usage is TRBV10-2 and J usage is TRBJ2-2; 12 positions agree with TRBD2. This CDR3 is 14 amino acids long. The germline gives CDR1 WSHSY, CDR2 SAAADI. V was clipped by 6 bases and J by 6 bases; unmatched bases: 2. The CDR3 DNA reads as TGCGCCAGCAGCCTAGCGGGGGGGCCCGGGGAGCTGTTTTTT. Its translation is CASSLAGGPGELFF.

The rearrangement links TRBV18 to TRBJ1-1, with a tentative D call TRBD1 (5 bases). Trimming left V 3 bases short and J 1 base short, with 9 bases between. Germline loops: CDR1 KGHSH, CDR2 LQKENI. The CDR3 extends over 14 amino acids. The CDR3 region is CASSPTATNTEAFF. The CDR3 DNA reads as TGTGCCAGCTCACCGACAGCTACGAACACTGAAGCTTTCTTT. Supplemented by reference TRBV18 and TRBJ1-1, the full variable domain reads NAGVMQNPRHLVRRRGQEARLRCSPMKGHSHVYWYRQLPEEGLKFMVYLQKENIIDESGMPKERFSAEFPKEGPSILRIQQVVRGDSAAYFCASSPTATNTEAFFGQGTRLTVV.